This TCR beta chain was retrieved from a study of shared clonotypes between healthy human individuals. Study outcomes and limitations: Though the depth was large, rarefaction showed that sorted-subset sequencing was incomplete.

A single count supports this clone. As yet, its antigen is unknown. Researchers ran the assay at a deep level. On sorted subsets, replicate PCRs used roughly 190 ng DNA, or 31,000 or so T cell genomes. Some clones are missing from TCRdb's copy, which holds only in-frame ones; the method was immunoSEQ multiplex PCR. The sample carries about 1,900,000 clones, over 85% recorded once. Germline CDR1 MGHRA, CDR2 YSYEKL. The CDR3 contains 14 residues. V lost 3 bases and J lost 4; bases outside the gene matches: 4. Naive CD8 cells comprised CD45RO-negative, CCR7-positively selected cells, excluding terminally differentiated effector memory CD45RA+ cells.

The chain has TRBV4-1 and TRBJ2-7; TRBD1 agrees at 9 bases. The sequencing sample was made of naive CD8+ T cells sorted from blood. This receptor was taken from a man aged 18 to 29 in good health. The CDR3, as DNA: TGCGCCAGCAGCCAGGGGACAGGGATGTACGAGCAGTACTTC. Amino acid sequence: CASSQGTGMYEQYF.